This record looks at one T cell receptor beta chain sequence and its context. Its specificity is unknown. The data were taken from a study of T cell responses to AZD1222 COVID-19 vaccine. General observations from the study: All repertoire sampling was performed exclusively after the peak T cell response. Donors in the cohort were predominantly white British and more often female, and clonal diversity was possibly underestimated. Spike as a whole was targeted by vaccine-associated CD4 TCRs, dominant at 160-218 and 743-854.

Sequencing was performed with immunoSEQ multiplex PCR; in TCRdb, only in-frame clones are kept and a portion is missing. The repertoire includes about 140,000 clones, about 93% of them detected once, and approximately 5% sits in the top ten. V lost 2 bases, J lost 7 bases, and 5 bases stayed unmatched. This CDR3 is built from 15 residues. In germline, CDR1 is SGHTA, CDR2 FQGNSA. The TCR comes from an adult in good health. The chain joins TRBV7-2 to TRBJ2-2; 9 nucleotides match TRBD2. The specimen comprised peripheral blood, sampled on day 0 of AZD1222 vaccination. The CDR3 loop is CASSLTSGGIGELFF. DNA for the CDR3: TGTGCCAGCAGCTTAACAAGCGGGGGGATCGGGGAGCTGTTTTTT.